This T cell receptor beta chain is from a study of T cell responses to AZD1222 COVID-19 vaccine. Produced via immunoSEQ multiplex PCR; TCRdb's table is partial and in-frame only. The profile shows approximately 73,000 clones, 82% of them singletons. The V end lost 1 base, the J end lost 5 bases, and 11 bases lay between the germline ends. The germline gives CDR1 SGHAT, CDR2 FQNNGV. This CDR3 region has 14 residues. Here the sequenced sample was peripheral blood, taken on day 0 of AZD1222 vaccination. The J gene is TRBJ2-5, the V gene TRBV11-2; D perhaps matches TRBD1 (6 bases). The sequence came from an adult in good health. The chain's CDR3 is CASSLGQGWETQYF. In nucleotides, the CDR3 is TGTGCCAGCAGCTTAGGCCAGGGGTGGGAGACCCAGTACTTC.